These 8 T cell receptor beta chains were all obtained from the same sample, sequenced in a study of shared clonotypes between healthy human individuals. Naive CD8 cells lacked CD45RO, underwent positive selection for CCR7 and left out terminally differentiated effector memory CD45RA+ cells. Profiled with immunoSEQ multiplex PCR; TCRdb holds only in-frame clones, not every one. The repertoire holds about 650,000 clones, with around 95% as singletons. The specimen sequenced was naive CD8+ T cells sorted from blood. These receptor sequences come from a woman aged 30 to 39 in good health.

This clone was seen only a few times. J is TRBJ2-7 and V is TRBV5-6; 8 nucleotides align to TRBD1. Per germline, CDR1 SGHDT and CDR2 YYEEEE. The trim removed 4 bases at V and 6 bases at J, leaving 6 bases unmatched. The CDR3 runs 13 residues. The CDR3, as DNA: TGTGCCAGCAGCCACGGACAGGGAAGCGAGCAGTACTTC. Translating it yields CASSHGQGSEQYF. Using reference TRBV5-6 and TRBJ2-7 for the parts outside the CDR3, the full variable domain is DAGVTQSPTHLIKTRGQQVTLRCSPKSGHDTVSWYQQALGQGPQFIFQYYEEEERQRGNFPDRFSGHQFPNYSSELNVNALLLGDSALYLCASSHGQGSEQYFGPGTRLTVT.

This rearrangement joins TRBV13 to TRBJ2-7; D may be TRBD2 (5 bases). V lost 1 base and J lost 6, with 10 bases in between. Germline V lookup: CDR1 PRHDT, CDR2 FYEKMQ (reference sequence). The CDR3 is made up of 13 amino acids. The CDR3 is CASSLASRGEQYF. The CDR3 DNA sequence: TGTGCCAGCAGCTTAGCGAGTCGGGGCGAGCAGTACTTC.

This sequence joins TRBV27 and TRBJ1-1; D uncertain. The CDR3 is made up of 16 amino acids. Looked up from germline, CDR1 is MNHEY and CDR2 is SMNVEV (reference sequence). The V and J ends lost 5 bases and 1 base respectively, with 17 bases between them. CDR3 nucleotides: TGTGCCAGCAGTCCCGGTAGTGGGGATTGGAACACTGAAGCTTTCTTT. This gives the protein CASSPGSGDWNTEAFF.

The genes are TRBV15 and TRBJ2-7, with TRBD2 matching 13 bases. Trimming took 5 bases from V and 6 from J; bases not matched to a gene: 4. The CDR3 length is 14 residues. Germline V CDR1 and CDR2: LNHNV, YYDKDF (reference sequence). The CDR3 nucleotides are TGTGCCACCAGCCCGGGACTAGCGGGACTCGAGCAGTACTTC. This codes for CATSPGLAGLEQYF.

The chain employs TRBV9 and TRBJ2-5; D could derive from TRBD1 or TRBD2 (5 bases each). This CDR3 is 12 amino acids long. Germline V gene lookup returns CDR1 SGDLS and CDR2 YYNGEE. V shed 4 bases and J shed 13 bases, with 17 bases lying between them. CDR3 sequence reads: CASSPQPGPLYF. CDR3 DNA sequence: TGTGCCAGCAGCCCACAGCCGGGACCCTTGTACTTC.

The sample holds one count of this clone. The chain joins TRBV13 to TRBJ1-2; D uncertain. The CDR3 spans 15 residues. The V and J ends lost 3 bases and 2 bases respectively, with 13 bases between them. The V gene's germline CDR1 is PRHDT and CDR2 FYEKMQ (reference sequence). Here the CDR3 DNA reads TGTGCCAGCAGCTTCCAGGACGGCCCGAACTATGGCTACACCTTC. It specifies CASSFQDGPNYGYTF.

The rearrangement uses TRBV15 and TRBJ2-6; possible D gene TRBD2, 6 bases. Germline V lookup: CDR1 LNHNV, CDR2 YYDKDF (reference sequence). Trimming removed 5 bases from V and 0 bases from J, with 14 bases in between. This CDR3 region has 17 residues. The CDR3 loop reads CATSLGTVPSGANVLTF. CDR3 bases: TGTGCCACCAGCCTCGGGACTGTCCCCTCTGGGGCCAACGTCCTGACTTTC.

This chain uses TRBV28 with TRBJ2-7; unclear D gene. With 7 bases removed from V and 6 bases from J, the gap between germline ends came to 13 bases. CDR3 size: 12 residues. CDR1 is MDHEN, CDR2 SYDVKM, per germline. The CDR3 loop reads CASTGTGREQYF. As DNA, the CDR3 is TGTGCCAGCACCGGAACTGGTCGCGAGCAGTACTTC.